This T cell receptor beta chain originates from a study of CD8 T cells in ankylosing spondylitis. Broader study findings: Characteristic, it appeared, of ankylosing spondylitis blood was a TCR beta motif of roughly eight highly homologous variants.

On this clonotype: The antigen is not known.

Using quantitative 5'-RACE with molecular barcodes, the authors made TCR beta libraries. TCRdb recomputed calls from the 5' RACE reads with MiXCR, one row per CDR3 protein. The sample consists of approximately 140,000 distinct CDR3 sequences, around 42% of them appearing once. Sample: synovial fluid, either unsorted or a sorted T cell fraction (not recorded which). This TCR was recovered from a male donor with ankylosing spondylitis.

The DNA of the CDR3 is TGCAGTGCTAGAGATGGCTTCCTGACCAAAAACATTCAGTACTTC. Translating gives CSARDGFLTKNIQYF. This chain links TRBV20-1 with TRBJ2-4; D not certain. The CDR3 is 15 amino acids. Per germline, CDR1 DFQATT and CDR2 SNEGSKA (reference sequence). Between the trimmed V and J ends, which lost 0 bases and 2 bases, there was a span of 11 bases.